This section outlines one T cell receptor (beta chain) sequence together with its context. The data stem from a study of control samples from healthy donors and cancer patients. From germline, CDR1 is SGHTA and CDR2 FQGNSA. The J segment lost 1 base and the V segment lost 4 bases, leaving 12 bases of the junction unmatched. The CDR3 is 17 amino acids. This table comes from immunoSEQ multiplex PCR, and its TCRdb copy is limited to in-frame clones, with some not included. The table records around 82,000 clones, approximately 90% of them present only once. The J gene is TRBJ2-7, the V gene TRBV7-2; 8 bases map to TRBD2. The sequence derives from a man aged 50 to 59 in good health. Sequencing used blood. In DNA form, the CDR3 reads TGTGCCAGCAGCTCAACGCGGGCGGGGGGTATATCCTACGAGCAGTACTTC. Translation: CASSSTRAGGISYEQYF.